The 3 T cell receptor beta chains below come from one sample, sequenced in a study of blood T cell repertoires in COVID-19. Here immunoSEQ multiplex PCR was the method, and the copy in TCRdb shows in-frame clones only, minus some. The sample has hundreds of thousands of clones; 85% to 90% are singletons. The specimen sequenced was PBMCs or T cells enriched from blood (not recorded which). These receptors came from a man aged 30-40 years who had recovered from COVID-19.

V and J are TRBV4-1 and TRBJ2-5; 9 bases match TRBD1. The CDR3 totals 17 residues. The germline V gene encodes CDR1 MGHRA and CDR2 YSYEKL. J gave up 2 bases and V 1 base, and 8 bases lay outside the gene matches. The CDR3 protein is CASSQAGTGYGQETQYF. CDR3 nucleotides: TGCGCCAGCAGCCAAGCGGGGACAGGGTACGGACAAGAGACCCAGTACTTC.

CDR3 in DNA: TGTGCCAGCTCACCACCAGGGACAAAATCGCCTGGAAACACCATATATTTT. Translating gives CASSPPGTKSPGNTIYF. The rearrangement links TRBV18 to TRBJ1-3, with TRBD1 as a possible D gene (6 bases). The CDR3 spans 17 residues. The germline CDR1 and CDR2 sequences are KGHSH and LQKENI. V was trimmed by 0 bases and J by 2 bases, leaving 14 bases between them.

The gene calls are TRBV7-8 and TRBJ2-7; 9 nucleotides line up with TRBD1. CDR3 length: 14 amino acids. Looked up from germline, CDR1 is SGHVS and CDR2 is FQNEAQ. V lost 2 bases to trimming and J lost 4 bases; unmatched junction nucleotides: 3. CDR3 sequence (DNA): TGTGCCAGCAGCTTAAGGACAGGGGTGTACGAGCAGTACTTC. Encoded protein: CASSLRTGVYEQYF.